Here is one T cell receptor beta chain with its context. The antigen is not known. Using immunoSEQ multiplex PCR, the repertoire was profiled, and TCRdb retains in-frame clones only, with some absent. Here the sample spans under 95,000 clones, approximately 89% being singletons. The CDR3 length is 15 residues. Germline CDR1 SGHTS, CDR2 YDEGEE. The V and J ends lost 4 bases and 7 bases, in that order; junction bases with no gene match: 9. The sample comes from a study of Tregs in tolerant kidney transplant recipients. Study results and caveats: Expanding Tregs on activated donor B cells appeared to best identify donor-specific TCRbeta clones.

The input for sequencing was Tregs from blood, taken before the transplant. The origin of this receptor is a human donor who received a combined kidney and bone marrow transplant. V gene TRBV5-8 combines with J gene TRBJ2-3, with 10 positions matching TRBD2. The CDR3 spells CASSVGPSGRNTQYF. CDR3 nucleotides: TGTGCCAGCAGCGTTGGTCCTAGCGGGAGAAATACGCAGTATTTT.